These T cell receptor beta chains were read from a single sample in a study of cytomegalovirus exposure and HLA in healthy donors. Libraries were prepared by immunoSEQ multiplex PCR; TCRdb keeps only in-frame clonotypes and omits some of them. This sample has about 140,000 clones, with 88% found just once. The material sequenced was PBMCs. The source is a woman aged 40 to 55 in good health and CMV-seronegative. The CDR3 runs from the conserved cysteine through the conserved F or W. D genes are given only for firm matches. Expanded clones get a size class; other rows say once, few or many, or leave the size out.

J,V,D,size,DNA,CDR3
TRBJ2-5,TRBV5-4,TRBD2,.,TGTGCCAGCAGCTTGGACGGAGTAGCGGGGGGTCAAGAGACCCAGTACTTC,CASSLDGVAGGQETQYF
TRBJ2-3,TRBV6-5,.,.,TGTGCCAGCAGTTACACCCTAGCGAGTGGCACAGATACGCAGTATTTT,CASSYTLASGTDTQYF
TRBJ1-4,TRBV9,TRBD1,.,TGTGCCAGCAGCGCGGACAGGGGCGCAACTAATGAAAAACTGTTTTTT,CASSADRGATNEKLFF
TRBJ2-7,TRBV7-2,TRBD2,.,TGTGCCAGTAGCTTATTCAGTACGGGAGGCTCACCCTACGAGCAGTACTTC,CASSLFSTGGSPYEQYF
TRBJ2-5,TRBV18,.,.,TGTGCCAGCTCACCTCCTAGCGAAGAGACCCAGTACTTC,CASSPPSEETQYF
TRBJ1-1,TRBV5-4,TRBD1,.,TGTGCCAGCAGCAGTGGCGGACAGGGAAGGTCCACTGAAGCTTTCTTT,CASSSGGQGRSTEAFF
TRBJ1-5,TRBV7-2,.,few,TGTGCCAGCAGCTTAGGCAGGGATCAGCCCCAGCATTTT,CASSLGRDQPQHF
TRBJ2-7,TRBV10-3,TRBD1,.,TGTGCCATCAGTGAGTCGACAGGGCCTACGACGTTGCAGTACTTC,CAISESTGPTTLQYF
TRBJ2-4,TRBV6-6,.,.,TGTGCCAGCGGAAAAACGGGACTAGCCAAAAACATTCAGTACTTC,CASGKTGLAKNIQYF
TRBJ2-7,TRBV7-9,TRBD2,.,TGTGCCAGCAGCCCAAATATAGCGGGAGGCTACGAGCAGTACTTC,CASSPNIAGGYEQYF
TRBJ1-2,TRBV29-1,.,.,TGCAGCGTGAAAGAGACGACAGAAACCTATGGCTACACCTTC,CSVKETTETYGYTF
TRBJ2-7,TRBV27,TRBD1,.,TGTGCCAGCTCTTCCAGGGGGACAGGGGACGAGCAGTACTTC,CASSSRGTGDEQYF
TRBJ2-1,TRBV21-1,.,.,TGTGCCAGCAGCGTGAGGGCTTACCATAATAATGAGCAGTTCTTC,CASSVRAYHNNEQFF
TRBJ1-4,TRBV30,.,few,TGTGCCTGGGGGAGTAGGACAGCTAATGAAAAACTGTTTTTT,CAWGSRTANEKLFF
TRBJ2-5,TRBV7-9,.,.,TGTTCCAGCAGCTTATCAGGACAAGGGGCTCAGTACTTC,CSSSLSGQGAQYF
TRBJ2-7,TRBV7-9,TRBD1,once,TGTTCCAGCAGCCAAACAGGGGGAACAAACGAGCAGTACTTC,CSSSQTGGTNEQYF
TRBJ2-5,TRBV7-2,TRBD1,.,TGTGCCAGCAGCTTAGTCACAGGGGTAGAGACCCAGTACTTC,CASSLVTGVETQYF
TRBJ2-1,TRBV11-2,.,.,TGTGCCAGCAGCTTGTCTAGTGGGTCGTGGAATGAGCAGTTCTTC,CASSLSSGSWNEQFF
TRBJ2-3,TRBV7-9,.,.,TGTTCCAGCAGCTTAGAGTTAGCTACCGGTACGCAGTATTTT,CSSSLELATGTQYF
TRBJ2-1,TRBV19,.,.,TGTGCCAGTAGTACCCGAACTAGTTGGGTTTTCAATGAGCAGTTCTTC,CASSTRTSWVFNEQFF
TRBJ2-5,TRBV11-3,TRBD2,.,TGTGCCAGCAGCTTAGGGCTAGCGGGAGGACAAGAGACCCAGTACTTC,CASSLGLAGGQETQYF
TRBJ2-1,TRBV7-8,TRBD2,.,TGTGCCAGCAGCTCTGGGGGGAGGGCGTACAATGAGCAGTTCTTC,CASSSGGRAYNEQFF
TRBJ2-5,TRBV11-1,TRBD1,.,TGTGCCAGCAGCCGGGACAGGGTGAAGACCCAGTACTTC,CASSRDRVKTQYF
TRBJ1-3,TRBV10-3,.,.,TGTGCCATCAGTGAGGGAGGGGTCGGAAACACCATATATTTT,CAISEGGVGNTIYF
TRBJ2-7,TRBV19,TRBD2,.,TGTGCCAGTAGTTTAGGGACTAGAAGCGAGCAGTACTTC,CASSLGTRSEQYF
TRBJ1-1,TRBV6-1,TRBD1,.,TGTGCCAGCAGTACAGGGGATGCTGAAGCTTTCTTT,CASSTGDAEAFF
TRBJ2-2,TRBV19,.,.,TGTGCCAGTCCCGGCGGGCCCGGGGAGCTGTTTTTT,CASPGGPGELFF
TRBJ2-7,TRBV28,TRBD1,.,TGTGCCAGCAGTTTTTCCCCCGGGACAGGGCACCACGAGCAGTACTTC,CASSFSPGTGHHEQYF
TRBJ2-3,TRBV2,.,.,TGTGCCAGCAGTCGCGAGGTCACAGATACGCAGTATTTT,CASSREVTDTQYF
TRBJ2-4,TRBV11-3,.,.,TGTGCCAGCAGTTTAAATACTGACTCCGGGGCCAAAAACATTCAGTACTTC,CASSLNTDSGAKNIQYF
TRBJ2-3,TRBV7-6,TRBD2,.,TGTGCCAGCAGGCGAGCGGGAAGGGAAGGGAGAGATACGCAGTATTTT,CASRRAGREGRDTQYF
TRBJ2-3,TRBV10-3,TRBD2,few,TGTGCCACTCTAGCGGGGGGCACAGATACGCAGTATTTT,CATLAGGTDTQYF
TRBJ2-5,TRBV5-1,.,.,TGCGCCAGCAGTCCGAACCCGGGACTGGGAGAGACCCAGTACTTC,CASSPNPGLGETQYF
TRBJ2-5,TRBV19,TRBD1,.,TGTGCCAGTAGTATAGTCACAGGGGGCTTTGTGACCCAGTACTTC,CASSIVTGGFVTQYF